These T cell receptor beta chains were read from a single sample in a study of beta chain features in type 1 diabetes. Only in-frame clones appear in the TCRdb table, and some are missing; sequencing was by immunoSEQ multiplex PCR. The sample contains about 250,000 clones, over 12% of which appear only once. The sequenced material came from naive CD4+ T cells from blood. The receptors were sampled from a woman between 40 and 50 years old in good health. Both conserved end residues are part of each CDR3. D genes are given only for firm matches. Size is stated for part of the rows, as once, few or many counts, or as a class when the clone is expanded.

D gene: -
clone size: few
J gene: TRBJ1-2
V gene: TRBV2
CDR3 protein: CASSEGQAAYLYTF
CDR3 DNA: TGTGCCAGCAGTGAAGGGCAGGCAGCCTATCTCTACACCTTC

D gene: TRBD2
clone size: few
J gene: TRBJ2-1
V gene: TRBV18
CDR3 protein: CASSQGLAGEQFF
CDR3 DNA: TGTGCCAGCTCTCAAGGACTAGCGGGCGAGCAGTTCTTC

D gene: TRBD1
clone size: -
J gene: TRBJ1-5
V gene: TRBV7-2
CDR3 protein: CASSPGTASNQPQHF
CDR3 DNA: TGTGCCAGCAGCCCCGGGACAGCGAGCAATCAGCCCCAGCATTTT

D gene: TRBD1
clone size: few
J gene: TRBJ2-7
V gene: TRBV5-5
CDR3 protein: CASSLRTGGNEQYF
CDR3 DNA: TGTGCCAGCAGCTTACGGACAGGGGGCAACGAGCAGTACTTC

D gene: -
clone size: -
J gene: TRBJ2-2
V gene: TRBV11-2
CDR3 protein: CASSSIRGWGPQLFF
CDR3 DNA: TGTGCCAGCAGCTCGATTCGCGGGTGGGGGCCTCAGCTGTTTTTT

D gene: -
clone size: -
J gene: TRBJ1-3
V gene: TRBV4-1
CDR3 protein: CASSLGVVGNTIYF
CDR3 DNA: TGCGCCAGCAGCCTAGGGGTTGTCGGAAACACCATATATTTT

D gene: -
clone size: -
J gene: TRBJ2-3
V gene: TRBV7-2
CDR3 protein: CASSFSGSTDTQYF
CDR3 DNA: TGTGCCAGCAGCTTTAGCGGAAGCACAGATACGCAGTATTTT

D gene: TRBD2
clone size: few
J gene: TRBJ2-2
V gene: TRBV7-2
CDR3 protein: CASSLSGTSGGGGELFF
CDR3 DNA: TGTGCCAGCAGCTTATCCGGGACTAGCGGGGGTGGCGGGGAGCTGTTTTTT

D gene: -
clone size: few
J gene: TRBJ2-2
V gene: TRBV10-3
CDR3 protein: CAIRDWANTGELFF
CDR3 DNA: TGTGCCATCAGAGACTGGGCGAACACCGGGGAGCTGTTTTTT

D gene: -
clone size: few
J gene: TRBJ2-2
V gene: TRBV5-6
CDR3 protein: CASSLDHRPPEELFF
CDR3 DNA: TGTGCCAGCAGCTTGGATCACAGACCACCGGAGGAGCTGTTTTTT

D gene: -
clone size: few
J gene: TRBJ2-3
V gene: TRBV5-1
CDR3 protein: CASSLMRGGDTQYF
CDR3 DNA: TGCGCCAGCAGCTTGATGAGGGGAGGAGATACGCAGTATTTT

D gene: TRBD2
clone size: -
J gene: TRBJ2-5
V gene: TRBV5-1
CDR3 protein: CASRIGLAGERRNF
CDR3 DNA: TGCGCCAGCAGAATCGGACTAGCGGGGGAGCGTCGGAACTTC

D gene: TRBD1
clone size: -
J gene: TRBJ2-1
V gene: TRBV11-2
CDR3 protein: CASSPIPGQGGNEQFF
CDR3 DNA: TGTGCCAGCAGCCCGATTCCGGGACAGGGTGGGAATGAGCAGTTCTTC

D gene: -
clone size: many
J gene: TRBJ2-7
V gene: TRBV29-1
CDR3 protein: CSVGTAYEQYF
CDR3 DNA: TGCAGCGTTGGGACAGCCTACGAGCAGTACTTC

D gene: TRBD1
clone size: -
J gene: TRBJ2-1
V gene: TRBV18
CDR3 protein: CASSPPRTGSNGNEQFF
CDR3 DNA: TGTGCCAGCTCACCTCCTCGGACAGGGTCTAATGGGAATGAGCAGTTCTTC

D gene: -
clone size: -
J gene: TRBJ1-1
V gene: TRBV6-5
CDR3 protein: CASMSPLEGDTEAFF
CDR3 DNA: TGTGCCAGCATGAGCCCACTCGAGGGGGACACTGAAGCTTTCTTT

D gene: -
clone size: -
J gene: TRBJ2-5
V gene: TRBV2
CDR3 protein: CASKRRYQETQYF
CDR3 DNA: TGTGCCAGCAAACGTCGGTACCAAGAGACCCAGTACTTC

D gene: TRBD1
clone size: -
J gene: TRBJ1-1
V gene: TRBV19
CDR3 protein: CASSIRQGRIFTEAFF
CDR3 DNA: TGTGCCAGTAGTATCCGACAGGGGAGGATCTTTACTGAAGCTTTCTTT

D gene: -
clone size: few
J gene: TRBJ2-7
V gene: TRBV10-3
CDR3 protein: CAISEQVMNEQYF
CDR3 DNA: TGTGCCATCAGTGAACAGGTGATGAACGAGCAGTACTTC

D gene: TRBD2
clone size: -
J gene: TRBJ2-1
V gene: TRBV7-2
CDR3 protein: CASSLSRTSHNEQFF
CDR3 DNA: TGTGCCAGCAGCTTAAGTAGGACTAGTCACAATGAGCAGTTCTTC

D gene: TRBD2
clone size: -
J gene: TRBJ2-5
V gene: TRBV7-2
CDR3 protein: CASSPVAGGPGTQYF
CDR3 DNA: TGTGCCAGCAGCCCTGTAGCGGGGGGGCCGGGGACCCAGTACTTC

D gene: TRBD2
clone size: few
J gene: TRBJ2-5
V gene: TRBV5-1
CDR3 protein: CASSSGTSGETQYF
CDR3 DNA: TGCGCCAGCAGCTCAGGGACTAGCGGGGAGACCCAGTACTTC

D gene: -
clone size: -
J gene: TRBJ2-7
V gene: TRBV11-2
CDR3 protein: CASSLGGPAYEQYF
CDR3 DNA: TGTGCCAGCAGCTTAGGGGGCCCTGCCTACGAGCAGTACTTC

D gene: TRBD1
clone size: few
J gene: TRBJ2-7
V gene: TRBV19
CDR3 protein: CASSSGQGAGYEQYF
CDR3 DNA: TGTGCCAGTAGTTCCGGACAGGGGGCTGGGTACGAGCAGTACTTC

D gene: -
clone size: few
J gene: TRBJ2-5
V gene: TRBV7-9
CDR3 protein: CASNPGVYQETQYF
CDR3 DNA: TGTGCCAGCAACCCGGGGGTCTACCAAGAGACCCAGTACTTC

D gene: TRBD2
clone size: -
J gene: TRBJ2-3
V gene: TRBV10-3
CDR3 protein: CAISPVRLAGTGTDTQYF
CDR3 DNA: TGTGCCATCAGTCCCGTCCGACTAGCGGGGACGGGCACAGATACGCAGTATTTT

D gene: TRBD1
clone size: -
J gene: TRBJ2-2
V gene: TRBV5-1
CDR3 protein: CASSPGTGWTGELFF
CDR3 DNA: TGCGCCAGCAGCCCCGGGACAGGATGGACCGGGGAGCTGTTTTTT

D gene: TRBD1
clone size: few
J gene: TRBJ1-2
V gene: TRBV5-1
CDR3 protein: CASSLGQGSSYGYTF
CDR3 DNA: TGCGCCAGCAGCTTGGGACAGGGTAGTAGCTATGGCTACACCTTC

D gene: TRBD1
clone size: few
J gene: TRBJ1-1
V gene: TRBV10-3
CDR3 protein: CASGDRLVEAFF
CDR3 DNA: TGTGCCTCGGGGGACAGACTAGTTGAAGCTTTCTTT

D gene: -
clone size: -
J gene: TRBJ1-3
V gene: TRBV9
CDR3 protein: CASSPRTVGGVGGSSGNTIYF
CDR3 DNA: TGTGCCAGCAGCCCCCGTACGGTGGGTGGAGTTGGAGGCAGCTCTGGAAACACCATATATTTT

D gene: TRBD1
clone size: -
J gene: TRBJ2-3
V gene: TRBV5-1
CDR3 protein: CASSFGTGVTDTQYF
CDR3 DNA: TGCGCCAGCAGCTTCGGGACAGGGGTCACAGATACGCAGTATTTT

D gene: TRBD1
clone size: -
J gene: TRBJ1-2
V gene: TRBV27
CDR3 protein: CASSDQGDGGYTF
CDR3 DNA: TGTGCCAGCAGCGACCAGGGGGACGGAGGCTACACCTTC

D gene: -
clone size: -
J gene: TRBJ1-2
V gene: TRBV6-4
CDR3 protein: CARARVIYGYTF
CDR3 DNA: TGTGCCAGGGCCAGGGTAATCTATGGCTACACCTTC